These T cell receptor beta chains were read from a single sample in a study of T cell responses to AZD1222 COVID-19 vaccine. Sequencing used immunoSEQ multiplex PCR; TCRdb keeps in-frame clones, though not all of them. The table records around 110,000 clones, roughly 92% of them present only once. Material: peripheral blood, obtained 28 days after the second AZD1222 dose. These receptors were taken from an adult who received the AZD1222 COVID-19 vaccine. Both conserved end residues are part of each CDR3. D genes are given only for firm matches. Not every row has a clone size; where given, it reads once, few, many or a size class.

size	V	J	D	CDR3	DNA
-	TRBV5-6	TRBJ2-7	-	CASSLPSPSHEQYF	TGTGCCAGCAGCTTGCCAAGTCCCTCGCACGAGCAGTACTTC
once	TRBV28	TRBJ1-2	TRBD1	CASSLRGRDRGDYGYTF	TGTGCCAGCAGTTTAAGAGGCAGGGACAGGGGCGACTATGGCTACACCTTC
-	TRBV6-4	TRBJ2-1	TRBD2	CASSLAGEGNEQFF	TGTGCCAGCAGTTTAGCGGGAGAAGGGAATGAGCAGTTCTTC
-	TRBV11-3	TRBJ2-7	-	CASKGQPKTPYEQYF	TGTGCCAGTAAAGGACAGCCTAAAACACCCTACGAGCAGTACTTC
-	TRBV2	TRBJ2-5	-	CASRGEETQYF	TGTGCCAGCAGGGGGGAGGAGACCCAGTACTTC
-	TRBV11-3	TRBJ1-1	TRBD1	CASSRTGANTEAFF	TGTGCCAGCAGCCGGACAGGGGCGAACACTGAAGCTTTCTTT
-	TRBV9	TRBJ2-7	-	CASSVGGTAYEQYF	TGTGCCAGCAGCGTAGGCGGGACTGCCTACGAGCAGTACTTC
-	TRBV9	TRBJ2-1	-	CASSSRGRGSSYNEQFF	TGTGCCAGCAGCTCAAGAGGGCGGGGATCCTCCTACAATGAGCAGTTCTTC
once	TRBV19	TRBJ1-2	-	CASSLDTFAGYGYTF	TGTGCCAGTTCCCTCGACACTTTTGCCGGATATGGCTACACCTTC
once	TRBV11-3	TRBJ2-1	-	CASSQTPRDEQFF	TGTGCCAGCAGCCAAACCCCACGGGATGAGCAGTTCTTC
-	TRBV5-6	TRBJ1-2	-	CASSSTFRPGGYTF	TGTGCCAGCAGCTCGACTTTCAGGCCGGGAGGCTACACCTTC
-	TRBV29-1	TRBJ2-7	-	CSVETGDEQYF	TGCAGCGTCGAGACGGGGGACGAGCAGTACTTC
once	TRBV19	TRBJ1-2	-	CASSNRSYGYTF	TGTGCCAGTAGTAACCGCAGCTATGGCTACACCTTC
few	TRBV7-9	TRBJ2-3	-	CASSPEGSSTDTQYF	TGTGCCAGCAGCCCGGAGGGGTCTAGCACAGATACGCAGTATTTT
-	TRBV6-5	TRBJ1-5	-	CASSYSGYSNQPQHF	TGTGCCAGCAGTTACTCGGGATATAGCAATCAGCCCCAGCATTTT
-	TRBV10-3	TRBJ2-2	TRBD2	CAISPHGTSGITGELFF	TGTGCCATCAGTCCCCATGGGACTAGCGGCATTACCGGGGAGCTGTTTTTT
-	TRBV27	TRBJ2-2	-	CASGVGVGTGELFF	TGTGCCAGCGGGGTCGGGGTGGGCACCGGGGAGCTGTTTTTT